The clone carrying this T cell receptor (beta chain) came up once. No antigen is known for it. This sample is part of a study of radiotherapy plus CTLA-4 blockade in lung cancer. Across the study: Among enrolled patients, roughly 17% responded and more than 25% achieved disease control. Study-level points and caveats: The study found tumor-derived TCR clones expanded in blood after radiotherapy plus ipilimumab. In blood, early T cell clone dynamics reportedly predicted response best, together with interferon-beta.

The V and J ends lost 3 bases and 1 base respectively, with 9 bases between them. Per the germline V gene, CDR1 is LNHDA and CDR2 is SQIVND (reference sequence). The CDR3 runs 14 residues. Sequencing used immunoSEQ multiplex PCR; TCRdb keeps in-frame clones, though not all of them. The sample contains about 31,000 clones, around 73% of which appear only once. This chain uses TRBV19 with TRBJ1-1; D is possibly TRBD1 (5 bases). The sequences come from peripheral blood, collected from a patient treated with radiotherapy plus ipilimumab. The sequence derives from a human donor with non-small cell lung cancer who had stable disease on radiotherapy plus ipilimumab. The CDR3 DNA sequence: TGTGCCAGTAGTATGGGGGGTAGGAACACTGAAGCTTTCTTT. Translated, it gives CASSMGGRNTEAFF.